Described below is a single TCR beta chain sequence and its context. J was trimmed by 2 bases and V by 5 bases; bases with no gene match: 11. This CDR3 is 16 amino acids long. Germline V gives CDR1 LNHDA, CDR2 SQIVND (reference sequence). The assay was immunoSEQ multiplex PCR, and TCRdb's table has in-frame clones only and misses some. The repertoire consists of a few hundred thousand clones, with 80% to 95% occurring once and the leading ten covering about 12%. The data are from a study of Ad26.COV2.S vaccination and SARS-CoV-2 variants. Treatment specified: around 19 received Ad26.COV2.S at low or high dose, single or two shots; about five received placebo; per-sample allocation not given. Sampling occurred on day 63 after the first vaccine or placebo injection.

This rearrangement joins TRBV19 to TRBJ2-7, with 8 bases identical to TRBD1. The sequence came from a person aged 18-65 years who received the Ad26.COV2.S COVID-19 vaccine or a placebo. The specimen comprised peripheral blood, sampled in a trial of Ad26.COV2.S vaccine versus placebo. CDR3 loop: CASSQRGTGDPYEQYF. The DNA for the CDR3 is TGTGCCAGTAGTCAGAGGGGGACAGGCGATCCCTACGAGCAGTACTTC.